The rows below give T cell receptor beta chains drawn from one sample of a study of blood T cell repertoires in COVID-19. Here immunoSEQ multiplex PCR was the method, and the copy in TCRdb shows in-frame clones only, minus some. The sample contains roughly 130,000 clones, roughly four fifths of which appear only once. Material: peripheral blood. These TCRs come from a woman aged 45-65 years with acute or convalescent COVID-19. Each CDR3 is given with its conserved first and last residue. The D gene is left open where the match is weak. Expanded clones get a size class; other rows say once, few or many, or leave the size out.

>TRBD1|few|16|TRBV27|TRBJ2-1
CASSLYGDRPYNEQFF
TGTGCCAGCAGTTTATATGGGGACAGGCCCTACAATGAGCAGTTCTTC
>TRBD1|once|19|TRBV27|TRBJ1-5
CASSFAPGGSGGSNQPQHF
TGTGCCAGCAGTTTCGCCCCGGGTGGGTCAGGGGGAAGCAATCAGCCCCAGCATTTT
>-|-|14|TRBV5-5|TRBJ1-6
CASSSQANNSPLHF
TGTGCCAGCAGCTCCCAGGCGAATAATTCACCCCTCCACTTT
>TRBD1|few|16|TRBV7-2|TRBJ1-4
CASSLRRDRGSEKLFF
TGTGCCAGCAGCCTTCGCCGGGACAGGGGTTCCGAAAAACTGTTTTTT
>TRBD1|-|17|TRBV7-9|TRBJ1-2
CASSRLGTGGSNYGYTF
TGTGCCAGCAGCCGACTAGGGACAGGGGGATCTAACTATGGCTACACCTTC
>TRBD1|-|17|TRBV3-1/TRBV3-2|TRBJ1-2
CASSQRTGFGLLYGYTF
TGTGCCAGCAGCCAACGGACAGGTTTTGGGCTCCTCTATGGCTACACCTTC
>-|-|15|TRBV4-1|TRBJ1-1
CASSPRGREYTEAFF
TGCGCCAGCAGCCCCCGGGGGAGGGAGTACACTGAAGCTTTCTTT
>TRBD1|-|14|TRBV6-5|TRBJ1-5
CASRETGTNQPQHF
TGTGCCAGCAGGGAGACAGGGACCAATCAGCCCCAGCATTTT
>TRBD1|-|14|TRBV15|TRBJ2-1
CATIEDRGSNEQFF
TGTGCCACCATAGAGGACAGGGGTTCCAATGAGCAGTTCTTC
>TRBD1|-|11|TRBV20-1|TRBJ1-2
CSARPGQYIAF
TGCAGTGCTAGACCGGGACAGTATATCGCATTC
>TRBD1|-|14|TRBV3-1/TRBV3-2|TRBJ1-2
CASSQDRGRGGYTF
TGTGCCAGCAGCCAGGACAGGGGGCGGGGAGGCTACACCTTC
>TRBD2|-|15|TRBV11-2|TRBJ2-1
CASSATSGGAHEQFF
TGTGCCAGCAGCGCGACTAGCGGGGGGGCCCATGAGCAGTTCTTC
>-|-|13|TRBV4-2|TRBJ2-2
CASSQEPAGELFF
TGTGCCAGCAGCCAAGAGCCGGCCGGGGAGCTGTTTTTT
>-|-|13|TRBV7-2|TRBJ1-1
CASSQTRRDPTFF
TGTGCCAGCAGCCAAACCCGCAGGGATCCCACTTTCTTT
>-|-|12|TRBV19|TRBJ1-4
CASSIGVEKLFF
TGTGCCAGTAGTATCGGGGTCGAAAAACTGTTTTTT
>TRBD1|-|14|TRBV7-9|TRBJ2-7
CASSPDRGVYEQYF
TGTGCCAGCAGCCCGGACAGGGGGGTTTACGAGCAGTACTTC
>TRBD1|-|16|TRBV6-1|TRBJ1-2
CASSDQGASSSYGYTF
TGTGCCAGCAGTGACCAGGGGGCGTCAAGCAGCTATGGCTACACCTTC
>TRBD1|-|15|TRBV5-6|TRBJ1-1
CASSLSGGRNTEAFF
TGTGCCAGCAGCTTGTCAGGGGGCCGAAACACTGAAGCTTTCTTT
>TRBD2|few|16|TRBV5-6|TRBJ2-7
CASSLSVTSAFYEQYF
TGTGCCAGCAGCTTGAGTGTTACTAGCGCTTTCTACGAGCAGTACTTC
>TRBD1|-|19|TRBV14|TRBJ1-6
CASSPGSGTGDYNNSPLHF
TGTGCCAGCAGCCCGGGATCCGGGACAGGGGATTACAATAATTCACCCCTCCACTTT
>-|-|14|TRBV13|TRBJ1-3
CASSLDRAGNTIYF
TGTGCCAGCAGCTTAGACAGGGCTGGAAACACCATATATTTT
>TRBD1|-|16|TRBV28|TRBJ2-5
CASALRDWTGQETQYF
TGTGCCAGCGCTCTAAGGGATTGGACAGGGCAAGAGACCCAGTACTTC
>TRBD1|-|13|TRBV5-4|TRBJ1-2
CASSLAGGYGYTF
TGTGCCAGCAGCTTGGCAGGGGGATATGGCTACACCTTC
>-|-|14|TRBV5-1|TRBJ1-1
CASSLDGVGTEAFF
TGCGCCAGCAGCTTGGACGGGGTAGGCACTGAAGCTTTCTTT
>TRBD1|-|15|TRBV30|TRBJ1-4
CAWGSLRTGVEKLFF
TGTGCCTGGGGCTCGCTTAGGACAGGAGTTGAAAAACTGTTTTTT
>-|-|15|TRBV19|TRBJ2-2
CASSRGGGGTGELFF
TGTGCCAGTAGTCGCGGGGGCGGGGGCACCGGGGAGCTGTTTTTT
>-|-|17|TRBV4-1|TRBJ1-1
CASSQVSSRARDTEAFF
TGCGCCAGCAGCCAAGTTAGCAGCAGGGCTAGGGACACTGAAGCTTTCTTT
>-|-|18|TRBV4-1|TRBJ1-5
CASSQVPNQGSSNQPQHF
TGCGCCAGCAGCCAGGTTCCGAATCAGGGATCTAGCAATCAGCCCCAGCATTTT
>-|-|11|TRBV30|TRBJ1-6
CAWSLNSPLHF
TGTGCCTGGAGTCTAAATTCACCCCTCCACTTT
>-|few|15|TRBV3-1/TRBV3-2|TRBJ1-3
CASSQAAGLGNTIYF
TGTGCCAGCAGCCAAGCGGCAGGGCTTGGAAACACCATATATTTT
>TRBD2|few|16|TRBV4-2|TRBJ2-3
CASSQDLAGARNTQYF
TGTGCCAGCAGCCAAGATCTAGCGGGGGCTCGGAATACGCAGTATTTT
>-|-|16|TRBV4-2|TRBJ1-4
CASSQRDTANSEKLFF
TGTGCCAGCAGCCAAAGAGACACCGCAAATAGTGAAAAACTGTTTTTT
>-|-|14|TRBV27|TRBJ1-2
CASRSLGAPYGYTF
TGTGCCAGCAGGTCACTGGGGGCCCCATATGGCTACACCTTC
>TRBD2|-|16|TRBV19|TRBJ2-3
CASSHVAGANTDTQYF
TGTGCCAGTAGTCACGTAGCGGGGGCGAACACAGATACGCAGTATTTT
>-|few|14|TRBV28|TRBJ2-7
CASSLDGSSYEQYF
TGTGCCAGCAGTTTAGACGGGAGCTCCTACGAGCAGTACTTC
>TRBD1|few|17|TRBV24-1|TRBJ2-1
CATSDQRQGGPYNEQFF
TGTGCCACCAGTGATCAACGACAGGGGGGGCCTTACAATGAGCAGTTCTTC
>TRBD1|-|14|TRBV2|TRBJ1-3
CASSAGTVGNTIYF
TGTGCCAGCAGCGCCGGGACAGTTGGAAACACCATATATTTT
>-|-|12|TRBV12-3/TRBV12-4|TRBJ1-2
CASTQEGYGYTF
TGTGCCAGCACCCAGGAAGGCTATGGCTACACCTTC
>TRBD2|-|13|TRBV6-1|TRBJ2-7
CASRPQGGVEQYF
TGTGCCAGCAGACCCCAGGGAGGGGTTGAGCAGTACTTC
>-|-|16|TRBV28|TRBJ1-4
CASSSPAAGEHEKLFF
TGTGCCAGCAGTTCCCCCGCCGCAGGCGAGCATGAAAAACTGTTTTTT
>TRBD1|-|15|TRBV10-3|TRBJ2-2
CAIRPQGAKGGELFF
TGTGCCATCAGACCACAGGGGGCGAAGGGCGGGGAGCTGTTTTTT
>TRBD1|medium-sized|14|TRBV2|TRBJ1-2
CASSPGQGSYGYTF
TGTGCCAGCAGCCCGGGACAGGGAAGCTATGGCTACACCTTC
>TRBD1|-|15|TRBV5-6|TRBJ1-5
CASSLRDRDSQPQHF
TGTGCCAGCAGCTTAAGGGACAGGGATAGTCAGCCCCAGCATTTT
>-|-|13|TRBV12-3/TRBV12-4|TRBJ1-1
CASNKQGSSEAFF
TGTGCCAGCAACAAACAGGGTTCTTCTGAAGCTTTCTTT
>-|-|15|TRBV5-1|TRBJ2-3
CASSLGAGASDTQYF
TGCGCCAGCAGCTTGGGGGCGGGGGCCTCCGATACGCAGTATTTT
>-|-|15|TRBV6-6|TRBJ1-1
CASSYSRGGDTEAFF
TGTGCCAGCAGTTACTCTAGGGGAGGGGACACTGAAGCTTTCTTT
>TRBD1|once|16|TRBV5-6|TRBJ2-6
CASSLRTGAGANVLTF
TGTGCCAGCAGCTTAAGGACAGGGGCTGGGGCCAACGTCCTGACTTTC
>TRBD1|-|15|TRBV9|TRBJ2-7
CASSVESGQGDEQYF
TGTGCCAGCAGCGTAGAATCGGGACAGGGTGATGAGCAGTACTTC
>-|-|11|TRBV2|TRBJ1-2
CASIRTMVYTF
TGTGCCAGCATTAGGACTATGGTTTACACCTTC
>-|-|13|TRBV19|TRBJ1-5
CASSANSNQPQHF
TGTGCCAGTAGTGCCAACAGTAATCAGCCCCAGCATTTT
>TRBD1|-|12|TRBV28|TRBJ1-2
CASRVTGAGYTF
TGTGCCAGCAGGGTGACAGGGGCCGGCTACACCTTC
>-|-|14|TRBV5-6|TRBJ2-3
CASRHGQIADTQYF
TGTGCCAGCAGACACGGACAGATAGCAGATACGCAGTATTTT
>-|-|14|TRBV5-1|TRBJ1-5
CASSPEQGNQPQHF
TGCGCCAGCAGCCCGGAACAGGGCAATCAGCCCCAGCATTTT
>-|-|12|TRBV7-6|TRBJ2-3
CASSLTGDTQYF
TGTGCCAGCAGCTTAACAGGAGATACGCAGTATTTT
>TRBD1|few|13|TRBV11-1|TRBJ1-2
CASSLPRGRGYTF
TGTGCCAGCAGCTTACCCAGGGGGCGAGGCTACACCTTC
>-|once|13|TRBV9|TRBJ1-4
CASSYRVGEKLFF
TGTGCCAGCAGCTACAGAGTCGGTGAAAAACTGTTTTTT
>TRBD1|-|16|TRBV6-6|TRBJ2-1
CASSARTGAGYNEQFF
TGTGCCAGCAGTGCTCGAACAGGGGCCGGCTACAATGAGCAGTTCTTC
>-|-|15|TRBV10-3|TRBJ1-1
CAISSQGVGNTEAFF
TGTGCCATCAGTTCACAGGGAGTGGGGAACACTGAAGCTTTCTTT